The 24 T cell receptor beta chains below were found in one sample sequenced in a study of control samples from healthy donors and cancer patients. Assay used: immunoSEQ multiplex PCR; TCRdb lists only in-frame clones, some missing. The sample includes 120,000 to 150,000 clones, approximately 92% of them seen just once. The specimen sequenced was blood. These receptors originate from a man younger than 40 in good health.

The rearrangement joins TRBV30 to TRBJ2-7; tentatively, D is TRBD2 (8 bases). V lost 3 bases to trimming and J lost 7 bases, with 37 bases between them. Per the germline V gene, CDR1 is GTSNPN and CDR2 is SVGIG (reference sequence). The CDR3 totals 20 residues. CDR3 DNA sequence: TGTGCCTGGAGCACGAGCTGGACAGGCGGGATGGGAGCGGGAGCAAAAGAGCAGTACTTC. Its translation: CAWSTSWTGGMGAGAKEQYF.

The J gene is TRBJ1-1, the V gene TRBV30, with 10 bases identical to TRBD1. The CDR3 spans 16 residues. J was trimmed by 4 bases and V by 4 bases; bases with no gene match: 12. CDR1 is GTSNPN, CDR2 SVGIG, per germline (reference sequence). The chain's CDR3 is CAWNQRQGARGTEAFF. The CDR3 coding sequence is TGTGCCTGGAACCAACGACAGGGGGCCCGTGGCACTGAAGCTTTCTTT.

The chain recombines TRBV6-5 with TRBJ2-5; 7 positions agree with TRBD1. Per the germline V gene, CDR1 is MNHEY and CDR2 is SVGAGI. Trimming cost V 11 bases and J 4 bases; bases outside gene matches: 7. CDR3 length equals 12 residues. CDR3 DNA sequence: TGTGCCCTCACGAGGGGGCTAGAGACCCAGTACTTC. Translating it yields CALTRGLETQYF.

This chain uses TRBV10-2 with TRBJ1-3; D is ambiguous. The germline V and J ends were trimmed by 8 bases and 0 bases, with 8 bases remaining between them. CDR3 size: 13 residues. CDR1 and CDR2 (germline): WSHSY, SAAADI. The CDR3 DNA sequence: TGCGCCAGCCTTACTGCCTCTGGAAACACCATATATTTT. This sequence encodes CASLTASGNTIYF.

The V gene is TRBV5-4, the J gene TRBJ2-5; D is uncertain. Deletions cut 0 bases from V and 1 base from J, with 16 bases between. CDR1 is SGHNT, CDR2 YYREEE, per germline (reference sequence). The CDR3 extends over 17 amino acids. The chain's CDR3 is CASSLGAWKVGQETQYF. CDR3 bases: TGTGCCAGCAGCTTGGGGGCCTGGAAAGTGGGCCAAGAGACCCAGTACTTC.

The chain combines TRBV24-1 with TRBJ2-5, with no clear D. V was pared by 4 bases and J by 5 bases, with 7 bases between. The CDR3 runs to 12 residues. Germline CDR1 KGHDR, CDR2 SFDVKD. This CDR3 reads CATSDLWETQYF. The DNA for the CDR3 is TGTGCCACCAGTGACCTATGGGAGACCCAGTACTTC.

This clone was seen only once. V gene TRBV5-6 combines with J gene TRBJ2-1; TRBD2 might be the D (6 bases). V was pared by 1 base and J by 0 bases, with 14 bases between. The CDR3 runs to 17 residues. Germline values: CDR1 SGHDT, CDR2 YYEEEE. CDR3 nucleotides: TGTGCCAGCAGCTTGTTCACTAGCAGCATCTCCTACAATGAGCAGTTCTTC. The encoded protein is CASSLFTSSISYNEQFF.

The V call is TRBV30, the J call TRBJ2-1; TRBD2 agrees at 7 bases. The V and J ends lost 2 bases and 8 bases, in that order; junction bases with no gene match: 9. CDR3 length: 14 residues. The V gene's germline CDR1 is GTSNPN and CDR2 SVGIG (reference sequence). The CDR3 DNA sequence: TGTGCCTGGAGTATAAGCGGGATTGGAGATGAGCAGTTCTTC. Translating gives CAWSISGIGDEQFF.

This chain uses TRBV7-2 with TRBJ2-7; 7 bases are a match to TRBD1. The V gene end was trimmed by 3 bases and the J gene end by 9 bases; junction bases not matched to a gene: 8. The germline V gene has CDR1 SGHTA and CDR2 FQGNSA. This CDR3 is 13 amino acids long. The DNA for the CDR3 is TGTGCCAGCAGCTTTGGGACAGTGGTAGGGCAGTACTTC. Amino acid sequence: CASSFGTVVGQYF. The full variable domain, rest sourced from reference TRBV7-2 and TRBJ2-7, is GAGVSQSPSNKVTEKGKDVELRCDPISGHTALYWYRQSLGQGLEFLIYFQGNSAPDKSGLPSDRFSAERTGGSVSTLTIQRTQQEDSAVYLCASSFGTVVGQYFGPGTRLTVT.

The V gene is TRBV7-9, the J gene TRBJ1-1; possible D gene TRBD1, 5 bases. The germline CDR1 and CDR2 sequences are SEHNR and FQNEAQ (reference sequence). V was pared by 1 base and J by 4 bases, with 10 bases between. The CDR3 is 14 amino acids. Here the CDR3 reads CASSLGSGVTEAFF. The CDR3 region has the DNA TGTGCCAGCAGCTTAGGTTCGGGGGTCACTGAAGCTTTCTTT. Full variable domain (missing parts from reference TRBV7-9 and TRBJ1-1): DTGVSQNPRHKITKRGQNVTFRCDPISEHNRLYWYRQTLGQGPEFLTYFQNEAQLEKSRLLSDRFSAERPKGSFSTLEIQRTEQGDSAMYLCASSLGSGVTEAFFGQGTRLTVV.

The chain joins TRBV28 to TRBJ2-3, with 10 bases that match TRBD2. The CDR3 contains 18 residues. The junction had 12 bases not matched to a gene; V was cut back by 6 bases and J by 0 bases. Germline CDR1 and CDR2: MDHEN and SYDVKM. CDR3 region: CASSPLLAGTPSTDTQYF. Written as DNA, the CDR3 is TGTGCCAGCAGCCCCTTACTAGCGGGAACTCCTAGCACAGATACGCAGTATTTT.

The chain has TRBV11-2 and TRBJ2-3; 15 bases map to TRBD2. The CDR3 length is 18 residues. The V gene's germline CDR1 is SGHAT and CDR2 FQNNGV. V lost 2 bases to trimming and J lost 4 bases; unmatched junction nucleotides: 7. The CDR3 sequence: CASSLRTSGRAEADTQYF. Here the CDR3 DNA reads TGTGCCAGCAGCTTACGGACTAGCGGGAGGGCCGAGGCAGATACGCAGTATTTT.

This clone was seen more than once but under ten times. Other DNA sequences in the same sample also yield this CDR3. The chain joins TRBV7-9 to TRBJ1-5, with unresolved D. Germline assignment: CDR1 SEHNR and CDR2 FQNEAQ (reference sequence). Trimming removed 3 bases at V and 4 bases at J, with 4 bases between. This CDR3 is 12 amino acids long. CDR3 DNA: TGTGCCAGCAGCTTTGGTAATCAGCCCCAGCATTTT. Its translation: CASSFGNQPQHF.

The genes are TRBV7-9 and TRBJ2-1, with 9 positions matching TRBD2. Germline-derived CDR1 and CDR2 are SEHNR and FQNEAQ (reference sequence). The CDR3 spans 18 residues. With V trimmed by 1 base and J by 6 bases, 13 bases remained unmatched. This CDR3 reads CASSLERLGLAGSNEQFF. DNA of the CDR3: TGTGCCAGCAGCTTAGAGAGATTAGGTCTAGCGGGGTCCAATGAGCAGTTCTTC.

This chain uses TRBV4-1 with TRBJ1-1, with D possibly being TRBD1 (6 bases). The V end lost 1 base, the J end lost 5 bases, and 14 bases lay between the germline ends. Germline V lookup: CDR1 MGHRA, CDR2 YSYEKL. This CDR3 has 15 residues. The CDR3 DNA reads TGCGCCAGCAGCCAAGTAAAACAGGGAGGGACTGAAGCTTTCTTT. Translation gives CASSQVKQGGTEAFF.

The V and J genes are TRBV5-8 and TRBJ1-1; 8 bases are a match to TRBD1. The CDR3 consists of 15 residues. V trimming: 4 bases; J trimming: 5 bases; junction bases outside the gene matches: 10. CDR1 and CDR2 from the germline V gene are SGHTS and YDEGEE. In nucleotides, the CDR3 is TGTGCCAGCAGCCCGACAGGGGTGGCTTGGACTGAAGCTTTCTTT. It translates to CASSPTGVAWTEAFF.

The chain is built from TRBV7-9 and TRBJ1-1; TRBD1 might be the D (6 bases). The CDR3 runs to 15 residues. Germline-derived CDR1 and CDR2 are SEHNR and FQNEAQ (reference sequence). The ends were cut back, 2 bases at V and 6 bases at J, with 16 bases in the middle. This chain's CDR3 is CASSLTGTSTAEAFF. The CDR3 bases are TGTGCCAGCAGCTTAACCGGGACATCAACCGCTGAAGCTTTCTTT.

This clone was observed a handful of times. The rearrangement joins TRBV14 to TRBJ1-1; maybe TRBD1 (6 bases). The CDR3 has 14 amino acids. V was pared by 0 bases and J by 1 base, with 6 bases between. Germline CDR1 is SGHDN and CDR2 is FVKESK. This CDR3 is CASSQETGNTEAFF. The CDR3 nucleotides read TGTGCCAGCAGCCAAGAGACAGGGAACACTGAAGCTTTCTTT.

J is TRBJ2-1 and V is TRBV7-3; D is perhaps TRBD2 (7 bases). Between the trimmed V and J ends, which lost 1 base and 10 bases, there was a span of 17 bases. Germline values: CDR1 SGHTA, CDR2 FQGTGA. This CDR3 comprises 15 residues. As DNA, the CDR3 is TGTGCCAGCAGCTTAAACCCCACACAGGGAGGGGAGCAGTTCTTC. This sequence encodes CASSLNPTQGGEQFF.

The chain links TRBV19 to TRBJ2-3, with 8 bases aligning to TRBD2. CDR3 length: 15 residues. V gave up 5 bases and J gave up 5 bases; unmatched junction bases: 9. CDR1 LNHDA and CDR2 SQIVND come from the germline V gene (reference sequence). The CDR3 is CASSLGLVEGDTQYF. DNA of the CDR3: TGTGCCAGTAGTTTGGGACTAGTTGAGGGAGATACGCAGTATTTT.

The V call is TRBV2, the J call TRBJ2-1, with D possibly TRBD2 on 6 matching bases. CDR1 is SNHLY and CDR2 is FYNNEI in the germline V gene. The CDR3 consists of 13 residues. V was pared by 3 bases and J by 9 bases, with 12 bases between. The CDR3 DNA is TGTGCCAGCAGTGAGCCGGGAGATGCTGAGCAGTTCTTC. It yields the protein CASSEPGDAEQFF.

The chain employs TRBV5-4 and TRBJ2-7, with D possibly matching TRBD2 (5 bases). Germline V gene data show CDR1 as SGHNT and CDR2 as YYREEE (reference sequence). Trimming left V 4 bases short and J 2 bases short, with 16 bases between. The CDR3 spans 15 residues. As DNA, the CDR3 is TGTGCCAGCAGCGCCGGGAATTCCAAGACCTACGAGCAGTACTTC. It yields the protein CASSAGNSKTYEQYF.

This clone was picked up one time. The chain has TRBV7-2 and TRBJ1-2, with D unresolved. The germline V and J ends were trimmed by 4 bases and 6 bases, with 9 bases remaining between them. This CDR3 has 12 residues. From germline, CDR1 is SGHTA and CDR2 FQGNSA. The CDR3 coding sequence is TGTGCCAGCAGCTCAACTGATGATGGCTACACCTTC. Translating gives CASSSTDDGYTF. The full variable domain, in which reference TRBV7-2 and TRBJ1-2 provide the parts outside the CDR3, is GAGVSQSPSNKVTEKGKDVELRCDPISGHTALYWYRQSLGQGLEFLIYFQGNSAPDKSGLPSDRFSAERTGGSVSTLTIQRTQQEDSAVYLCASSSTDDGYTFGSGTRLTVV.

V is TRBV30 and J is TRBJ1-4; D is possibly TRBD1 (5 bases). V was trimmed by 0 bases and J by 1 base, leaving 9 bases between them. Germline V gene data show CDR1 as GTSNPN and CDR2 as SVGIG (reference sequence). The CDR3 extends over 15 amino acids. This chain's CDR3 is CAWSVRGKTNEKLFF. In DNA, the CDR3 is TGTGCCTGGAGTGTACGGGGGAAAACTAATGAAAAACTGTTTTTT.